These 17 T cell receptor beta chains share one sample of origin, sequenced in a study of cytotoxic CD8 clonotypes in ibrutinib-treated CLL. The method was immunoSEQ multiplex PCR; TCRdb's version includes in-frame clones alone and lacks a portion of them. Of about 300,000 clones in the sample, 76% were seen once. This specimen was PBMCs, taken at disease progression, from a patient treated with ibrutinib. All receptors come from a human donor with chronic lymphocytic leukemia.

V usage is TRBV7-6 and J usage is TRBJ2-2, with a weak D call TRBD1 (6 bases). V lost 0 bases and J 6 bases, leaving 14 bases between the germline ends. This CDR3 is 16 amino acids long. The germline CDR1 and CDR2 sequences are SGHVS and FNYEAQ. CDR3 loop: CASSLAPDSHAGELFF. CDR3 DNA sequence: TGTGCCAGCAGCTTAGCCCCGGACAGCCATGCCGGGGAGCTGTTTTTT.

This chain joins TRBV27 and TRBJ2-3, with 7 bases aligning to TRBD2. CDR1 and CDR2 from the germline V gene are MNHEY and SMNVEV (reference sequence). Germline trimming cut 5 bases from V and 3 bases from J; bases unmatched to any gene: 5. The CDR3 is 14 amino acids. The CDR3, as DNA: TGTGCCAGCAGTCGACTAGCAGGGACAGATACGCAGTATTTT. Amino acid sequence: CASSRLAGTDTQYF.

The chain joins TRBV10-3 to TRBJ2-3; 7 nucleotides align to TRBD2. This CDR3 spans 14 amino acids. CDR1 and CDR2 from the germline V gene are ENHRY and SYGVKD. J gave up 0 bases and V 6 bases, and 3 bases lay outside the gene matches. The CDR3 region is CAIRVAGSTDTQYF. CDR3 DNA: TGTGCCATCAGAGTAGCGGGTAGCACAGATACGCAGTATTTT.

The CDR3 sequence is CASTWGQGTDTQYF. The DNA for the CDR3 is TGTGCCAGCACCTGGGGGCAGGGCACAGATACGCAGTATTTT. This chain connects TRBV11-2 to TRBJ2-3, with D possibly matching TRBD1 (6 bases). The CDR3 covers 14 residues. Germline lookup yields CDR1 SGHAT and CDR2 FQNNGV. V lost 7 bases to trimming and J lost 1 base, with 12 bases between them.

The V gene is TRBV9, the J gene TRBJ2-4; possibly TRBD1 or TRBD2 for D (5 bases each). Per germline, CDR1 SGDLS and CDR2 YYNGEE. Deletions cut 3 bases from V and 4 bases from J, with 17 bases between. The CDR3 contains 16 residues. The DNA of the CDR3 is TGTGCCAGCAGCGGAAACCCGGGGACCGTAAAAAACATTCAGTACTTC. Protein sequence: CASSGNPGTVKNIQYF.

The rearrangement links TRBV4-3 to TRBJ2-7; 10 bases align to TRBD2. Germline V gene data show CDR1 as LGHNA and CDR2 as YSLEER. The V and J ends lost 1 base and 3 bases, in that order; junction bases with no gene match: 9. The CDR3 contains 17 residues. This CDR3 is CASSQALTSGSYYEQYF. The CDR3 DNA follows: TGCGCCAGCAGCCAAGCCCTGACTAGCGGGTCTTACTACGAGCAGTACTTC.

V and J are TRBV15 and TRBJ1-2; tentatively, D is TRBD1 (5 bases). This CDR3 has 16 amino acids. Between the trimmed V and J ends, which lost 0 bases and 4 bases, there was a span of 15 bases. Germline values: CDR1 LNHNV, CDR2 YYDKDF (reference sequence). The DNA of the CDR3 is TGTGCCACCAGCAGAGAGGGGCCCAGACTAGGCTATGGCTACACCTTC. It specifies CATSREGPRLGYGYTF.

The CDR3 nucleotides read TGCGCCAGCAGTGCTCAAGCCTACGAGCAGTACTTC. Translation: CASSAQAYEQYF. V usage is TRBV10-2 and J usage is TRBJ2-7, with unresolved D. V lost 4 bases and J lost 2, with 6 bases in between. The CDR3 is made up of 12 amino acids. CDR1 is WSHSY, CDR2 SAAADI, per germline.

The V gene is TRBV28, the J gene TRBJ2-2; D possibly corresponds to TRBD1 (6 bases). This CDR3 has 15 residues. Germline V gives CDR1 MDHEN, CDR2 SYDVKM. The V and J ends lost 6 bases and 0 bases respectively, with 11 bases between them. The CDR3 region is CASRVGTTNTGELFF. CDR3 nucleotides: TGTGCCAGCAGGGTCGGGACAACGAACACCGGGGAGCTGTTTTTT.

This clone was counted between two and nine times. Mismatch with germline at one junction end may stem from a read error. This chain connects TRBV10-3 to TRBJ2-3; no reliable D call. Per germline, CDR1 ENHRY and CDR2 SYGVKD. The CDR3 is 14 amino acids. The CDR3, as DNA: TGTGCCATCAGGGAGTACGGGAGCACAGATACGCAGTATTTT. The encoded protein is CAIREYGSTDTQYF.

The V gene is TRBV5-4, the J gene TRBJ2-3; no definite D call. V was pared by 3 bases and J by 4 bases, with 6 bases between. Germline assignment: CDR1 SGHNT and CDR2 YYREEE (reference sequence). The CDR3 runs to 12 residues. For the CDR3, the DNA is TGTGCCAGCAGCTCAGGCCCAGATACGCAGTATTTT. Translation gives CASSSGPDTQYF.

The chain couples TRBV20-1 to TRBJ1-1; the match to TRBD1 covers 7 bases. The germline CDR1 and CDR2 sequences are DFQATT and SNEGSKA (reference sequence). The CDR3 totals 10 residues. V shed 5 bases and J 13 bases; nucleotides not matched to a gene: 7. The CDR3 DNA reads as TGCAGTGCTCAGGGACAGCGTCTTTTCTTT. This codes for CSAQGQRLFF.

The chain carries TRBV9 and TRBJ1-1; 8 bases line up with TRBD1. This CDR3 region has 14 residues. CDR1 is SGDLS, CDR2 YYNGEE, per germline. Trimming cost V 5 bases and J 1 base; bases outside gene matches: 4. CDR3 in amino acids: CASSRTGPNTEAFF. The CDR3 nucleotides are TGTGCCAGCAGTCGGACAGGGCCGAACACTGAAGCTTTCTTT.

In its sample, this clone was seen a few times. The chain joins TRBV27 to TRBJ2-3; either TRBD1 or TRBD2 may supply D (5 bases each). Trimming left V 7 bases short and J 8 bases short, with 16 bases between. The CDR3 is 13 amino acids. CDR1 is MNHEY and CDR2 is SMNVEV in the germline V gene (reference sequence). Here the CDR3 DNA reads TGTGCCAGCACCCCCCGGTCCGGGACTACGCAGTATTTT. Protein product: CASTPRSGTTQYF.

The rearrangement uses TRBV7-9 and TRBJ2-4; D is undetermined. The V gene lost 5 bases and the J gene lost 0 bases, with 14 bases spanning the gap. CDR1 and CDR2 (germline): SEHNR, FQNEAQ (reference sequence). The CDR3 contains 16 residues. The CDR3 is CASSPGFPLAKNIQYF. The CDR3 DNA sequence: TGTGCCAGCAGCCCTGGATTTCCTCTAGCCAAAAACATTCAGTACTTC.

The chain uses TRBV7-9 and TRBJ2-7, with a tentative D call TRBD1 (5 bases). CDR3 length: 13 residues. The V end was cut by 8 bases, the J end by 4 bases, with 15 bases between. Germline CDR1 reads SEHNR; CDR2 reads FQNEAQ (reference sequence). The CDR3 loop reads CASRRQGLYEQYF. The CDR3 nucleotides are TGTGCCAGCCGTAGGCAGGGCCTATACGAGCAGTACTTC. The whole variable domain, filled in from reference TRBV7-9 and TRBJ2-7, reads DTGVSQNPRHKITKRGQNVTFRCDPISEHNRLYWYRQTLGQGPEFLTYFQNEAQLEKSRLLSDRFSAERPKGSFSTLEIQRTEQGDSAMYLCASRRQGLYEQYFGPGTRLTVT.

The chain recombines TRBV19 with TRBJ2-1, with 10 bases aligning to TRBD2. Germline CDR1 LNHDA, CDR2 SQIVND (reference sequence). This CDR3 comprises 14 residues. With V trimmed by 8 bases and J by 4 bases, 5 bases remained unmatched. The DNA of the CDR3 is TGTGCCAGTCACCAGCGGGGGGGATACAATGAGCAGTTCTTC. Amino acid sequence: CASHQRGGYNEQFF.